Below, one T cell receptor beta chain is given with its context. What antigen it recognizes has not been identified. Base qualities are not recorded, but no much larger clone differs from it by a single base. The time point label here, explained by the study, means: about 28 days (+/-7) after the second vaccine dose. AZD1222 recipients whose second dose came at about 4 weeks and those whose second dose came at about 12 weeks were combined into one group, since spike-specific TCR depth and breadth did not differ between the two schedules. Vaccinee samples were obtained from the UK trials COV001 and COV002, which included a single-blind randomized controlled phase 2/3 trial of AZD1222 (ChAdOx1 nCoV-19) in healthy adults. For TCRbeta chain sequencing, PBMC samples from trial participants were taken at day 0 and at day 28 after the second dose. The CDR3 regions of human TCRbeta chains were analyzed by immunosequencing. Per the original workflow: Repertoire TCRs were matched against a reference library of SARS-CoV-2-specific TCRs generated with the MIRA antigen-specificity platform. Breadth meant the fraction of unique TCRs that were SARS-CoV-2-associated, whereas depth meant the fraction of total T cells that were SARS-CoV-2-associated. Using the MIRA data, each spike-specific TCR was mapped to the spike region that the TCR reacts to and placed in a CD4 or CD8 class. Log10-transformed breadth and depth values were compared by one-way ANOVA with Sidak's multiple comparisons tests. TCRdb mirrors the immuneACCESS table, restricted to in-frame sequences. Some clones are absent from its copies; in checked studies, under half trace to an unresolved V gene, and the reason for the others is unknown. V and J calls and clone size are those listed in that table; D and trimming were worked out from the DNA. In all, the sample holds 40,000 to 60,000 clones, and 86% of those were seen once. The ten largest make up roughly 6.4% of the sample.

The data belong to a study of T cell responses to AZD1222 COVID-19 vaccine listed by TCRdb under 2021. Notes on the research overall: TCR sequencing covered 230 to 250 trial participants: 200 to 220 given two doses of AZD1222 and around 25 given two doses of MenACWY control vaccine. Enrollment into the trials was organized by age into subgroups of 18-55, 56-69 and 70-plus years, and those subgroups contained roughly 150, 30 and 60 TCR-sequenced participants, respectively. The research as a whole found: The vaccine-associated CD4 TCRs covered the entire spike protein, and the dominant responses fell in regions 160-218 and 743-854. A significant rise in spike-specific TCR breadth and depth was observed after two AZD1222 doses relative to day 0 and relative to MenACWY recipients. Epitopes outside the regions mutated in the B.1.351 and B.1.1.7 variants were reportedly recognized by nearly half of the unique spike-specific TCRs. Because no samples from the day 14 peak response were available, repertoires could be characterized only after the peak T cell response. Conclusions about previously exposed vaccinees are limited because only a handful of AZD1222 recipients were SARS-CoV-2 seropositive at baseline. Participants were mostly white British, with more females than males. The authors suggested clonal diversity may have been underestimated. In the small 56-69-year group, the increase in depth fell short of significance, most likely because of low power.

The CDR3 spans 13 residues, from the cysteine through the phenylalanine. Of all the DNA, just the CDR3 is kept, 39 bases in frame from base 1. V is cut back by 2 bases and J by 5 bases, with 2 bases in the junction unmatched. CDR1 LGHDT and CDR2 YNNKEL were looked up in the germline V gene (reference sequence). This TCR derives from an adult who received the AZD1222 COVID-19 vaccine. The chain joins TRBV3-1 (or the pseudogene TRBV3-2) to TRBJ2-5; TRBD2 aligns with 7 central bases. The sequenced sample was peripheral blood, obtained 28 days after the second AZD1222 dose. The CDR3 loop reads CASSQTSEETQYF. The nucleotide sequence reads TGTGCCAGCAGCCAAACTAGCGAGGAGACCCAGTACTTC.